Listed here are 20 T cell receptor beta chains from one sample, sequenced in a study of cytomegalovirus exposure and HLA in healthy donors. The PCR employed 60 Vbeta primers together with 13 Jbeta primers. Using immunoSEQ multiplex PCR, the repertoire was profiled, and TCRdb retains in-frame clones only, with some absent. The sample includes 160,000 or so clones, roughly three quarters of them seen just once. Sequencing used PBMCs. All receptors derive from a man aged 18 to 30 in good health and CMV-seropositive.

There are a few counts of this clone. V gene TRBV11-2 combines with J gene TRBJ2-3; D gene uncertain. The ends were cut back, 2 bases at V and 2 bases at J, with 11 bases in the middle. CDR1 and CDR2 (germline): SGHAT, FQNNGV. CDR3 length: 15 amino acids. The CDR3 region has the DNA TGTGCCAGCAGCTTAAACGGCCAGGCCACAGATACGCAGTATTTT. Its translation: CASSLNGQATDTQYF.

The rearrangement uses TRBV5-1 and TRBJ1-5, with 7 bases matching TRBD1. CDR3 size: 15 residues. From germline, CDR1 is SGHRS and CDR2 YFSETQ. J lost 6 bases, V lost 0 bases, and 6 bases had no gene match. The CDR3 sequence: CASSLEGGQTQPQHF. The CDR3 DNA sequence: TGCGCCAGCAGCTTGGAAGGGGGCCAGACTCAGCCCCAGCATTTT.

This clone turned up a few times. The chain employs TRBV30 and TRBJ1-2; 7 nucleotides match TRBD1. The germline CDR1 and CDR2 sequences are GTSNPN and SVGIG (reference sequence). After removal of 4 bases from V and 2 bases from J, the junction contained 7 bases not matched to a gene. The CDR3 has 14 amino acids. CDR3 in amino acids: CAWKSQGSNYGYTF. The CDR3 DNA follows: TGTGCCTGGAAATCACAGGGGTCCAACTATGGCTACACCTTC.

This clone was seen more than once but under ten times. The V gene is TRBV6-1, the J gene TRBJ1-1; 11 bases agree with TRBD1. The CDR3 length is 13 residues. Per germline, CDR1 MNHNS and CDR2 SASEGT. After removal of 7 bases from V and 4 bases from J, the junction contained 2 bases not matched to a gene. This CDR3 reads CASIGTGGTEAFF. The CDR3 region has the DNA TGTGCCAGCATTGGGACAGGGGGCACTGAAGCTTTCTTT.

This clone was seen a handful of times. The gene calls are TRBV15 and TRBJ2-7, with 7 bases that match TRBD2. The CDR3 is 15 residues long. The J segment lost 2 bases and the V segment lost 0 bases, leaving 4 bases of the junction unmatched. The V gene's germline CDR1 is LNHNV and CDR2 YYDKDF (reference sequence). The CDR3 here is CATSRDLGTTYEQYV. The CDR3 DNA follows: TGTGCCACCAGCAGAGATCTTGGGACTACCTACGAGCAGTACGTC.

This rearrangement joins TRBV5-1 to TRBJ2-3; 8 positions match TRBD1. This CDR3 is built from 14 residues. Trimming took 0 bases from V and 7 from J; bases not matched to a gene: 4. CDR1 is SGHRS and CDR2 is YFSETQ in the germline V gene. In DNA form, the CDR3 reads TGCGCCAGCAGCTTGGCCCAGGGGGCGAATACGCAGTATTTT. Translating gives CASSLAQGANTQYF.

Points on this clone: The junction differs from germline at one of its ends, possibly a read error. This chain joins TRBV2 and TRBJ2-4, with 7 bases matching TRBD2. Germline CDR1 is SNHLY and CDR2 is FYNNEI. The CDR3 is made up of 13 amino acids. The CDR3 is CASSDRAGDPLGF. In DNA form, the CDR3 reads TGTGCCAGCAGTGATAGGGCGGGAGACCCTCTGGGGTTC.

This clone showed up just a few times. CDR3 sequence (DNA): TGTGCCAGCAGCCCGGGGCTAGCGGGTACGCAGTATTTT. As protein: CASSPGLAGTQYF. The chain uses TRBV7-2 and TRBJ2-3; 8 nucleotides align to TRBD2. After removal of 5 bases from V and 8 bases from J, the junction contained 6 bases not matched to a gene. The germline gives CDR1 SGHTA, CDR2 FQGNSA. This CDR3 comprises 13 residues.

The chain's CDR3 is CASSFFRTDTQYF. The CDR3 DNA reads as TGTGCCAGCAGCTTCTTCCGCACAGATACGCAGTATTTT. The chain is built from TRBV11-3 and TRBJ2-3, with D hard to call. This CDR3 has 13 residues. The V end lost 3 bases, the J end lost 1 base, and 5 bases lay between the germline ends. CDR1 SGHNT and CDR2 YENEEA come from the germline V gene.

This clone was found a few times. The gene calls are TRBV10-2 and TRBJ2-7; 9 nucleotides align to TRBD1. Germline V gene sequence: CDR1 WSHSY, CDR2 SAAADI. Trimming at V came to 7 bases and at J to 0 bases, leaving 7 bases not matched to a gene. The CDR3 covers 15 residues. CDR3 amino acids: CASISGTGSSYEQYV. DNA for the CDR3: TGCGCCAGCATATCCGGGACAGGGAGCTCCTACGAGCAGTACGTC.

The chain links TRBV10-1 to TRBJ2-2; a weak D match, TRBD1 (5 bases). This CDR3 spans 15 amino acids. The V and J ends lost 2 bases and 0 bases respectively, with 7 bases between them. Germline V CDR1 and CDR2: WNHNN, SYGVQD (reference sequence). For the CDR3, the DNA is TGCGCCAGCAGTGAGGGACAATCGAACACCGGGGAGCTGTTTTTT. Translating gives CASSEGQSNTGELFF.

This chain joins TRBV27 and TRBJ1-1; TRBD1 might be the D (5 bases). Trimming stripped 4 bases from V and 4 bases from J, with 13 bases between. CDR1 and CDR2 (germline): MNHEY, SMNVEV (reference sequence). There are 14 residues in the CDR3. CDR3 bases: TGTGCCAGCAGTTCCGGGACGGGAGGCACTGAAGCTTTCTTT. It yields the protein CASSSGTGGTEAFF.

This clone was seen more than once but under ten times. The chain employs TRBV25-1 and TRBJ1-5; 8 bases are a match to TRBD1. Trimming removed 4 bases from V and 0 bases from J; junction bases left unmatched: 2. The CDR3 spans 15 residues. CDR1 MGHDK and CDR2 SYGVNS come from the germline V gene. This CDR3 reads CASSGTGHSNQPQHF. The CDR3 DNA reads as TGTGCCAGCAGTGGGACAGGGCATAGCAATCAGCCCCAGCATTTT. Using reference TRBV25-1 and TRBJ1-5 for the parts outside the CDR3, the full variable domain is EADIYQTPRYLVIGTGKKITLECSQTMGHDKMYWYQQDPGMELHLIHYSYGVNSTEKGDLSSESTVSRIRTEHFPLTLESARPSHTSQYLCASSGTGHSNQPQHFGDGTRLSIL.

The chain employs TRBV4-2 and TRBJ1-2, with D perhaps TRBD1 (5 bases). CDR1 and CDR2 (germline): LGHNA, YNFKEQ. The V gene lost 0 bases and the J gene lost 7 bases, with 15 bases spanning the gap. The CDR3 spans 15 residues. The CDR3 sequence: CASSQERGGTRGYTF. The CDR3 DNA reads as TGTGCCAGCAGCCAAGAGCGGGGGGGAACTCGTGGCTACACCTTC.

This CDR3 reads CASSEGRGLFGYNEQFF. Written as DNA, the CDR3 is TGTGCCAGTAGTGAGGGGCGGGGCCTCTTCGGGTACAATGAGCAGTTCTTC. This rearrangement joins TRBV19 to TRBJ2-1, with D possibly matching TRBD2 (6 bases). Germline V gene data show CDR1 as LNHDA and CDR2 as SQIVND (reference sequence). The V end was cut by 5 bases, the J end by 4 bases, with 21 bases between. The length of the CDR3 is 17 residues.

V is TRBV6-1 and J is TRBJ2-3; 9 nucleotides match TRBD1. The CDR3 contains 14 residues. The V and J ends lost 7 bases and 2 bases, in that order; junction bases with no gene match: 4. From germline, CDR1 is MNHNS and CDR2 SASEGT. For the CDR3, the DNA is TGTGCCAGCACGACAGGGGGACACACAGATACGCAGTATTTT. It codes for CASTTGGHTDTQYF.

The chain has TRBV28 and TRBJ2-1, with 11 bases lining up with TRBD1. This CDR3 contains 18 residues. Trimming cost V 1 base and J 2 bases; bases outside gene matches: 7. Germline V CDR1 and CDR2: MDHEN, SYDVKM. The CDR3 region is CASSLFRVGQGAYNEQFF. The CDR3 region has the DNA TGTGCCAGCAGTTTATTTAGGGTGGGACAGGGGGCCTACAATGAGCAGTTCTTC.

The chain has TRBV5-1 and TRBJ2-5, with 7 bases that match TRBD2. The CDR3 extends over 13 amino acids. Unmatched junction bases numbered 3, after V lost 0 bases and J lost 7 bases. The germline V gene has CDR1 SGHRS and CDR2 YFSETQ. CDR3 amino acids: CASSLEAGVTQYF. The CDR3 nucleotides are TGCGCCAGCAGCTTGGAGGCGGGAGTGACCCAGTACTTC.

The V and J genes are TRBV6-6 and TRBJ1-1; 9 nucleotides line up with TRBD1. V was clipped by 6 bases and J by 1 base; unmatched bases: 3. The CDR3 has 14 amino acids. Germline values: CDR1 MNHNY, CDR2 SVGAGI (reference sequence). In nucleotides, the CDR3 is TGTGCCAGCAGCCTGGGACAGGGGAACACTGAAGCTTTCTTT. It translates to CASSLGQGNTEAFF.

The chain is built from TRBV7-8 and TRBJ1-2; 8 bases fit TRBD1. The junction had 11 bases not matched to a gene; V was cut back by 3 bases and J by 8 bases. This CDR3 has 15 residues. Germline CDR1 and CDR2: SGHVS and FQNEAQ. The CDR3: CASSLLTGEVAGYTF. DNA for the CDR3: TGTGCCAGCAGCTTGCTGACAGGGGAGGTGGCCGGCTACACCTTC.